This note documents a single T cell receptor (beta chain) sequence. The entry originates in a study of cytotoxic CD8 clonotypes in ibrutinib-treated CLL. Trimming took 1 base from V and 1 from J; bases not matched to a gene: 7. Germline lookup yields CDR1 SGHNT and CDR2 YYREEE (reference sequence). The CDR3 has 16 amino acids. Profiling relied on immunoSEQ multiplex PCR, and the TCRdb table lists in-frame clones only, not all of them. In the table there are approximately 80,000 clones, roughly 84% of which are singletons. The sequence was obtained from a human donor with chronic lymphocytic leukemia. Specimen: PBMCs, collected before ibrutinib treatment. The chain links TRBV5-4 to TRBJ2-5; TRBD1 aligns across 7 bases. CDR3 nucleotides: TGTGCCAGCAGCTTGAGGGGCAGGGGGTCCCAAGAGACCCAGTACTTC. Its protein is CASSLRGRGSQETQYF. Looking up the rest from reference TRBV5-4 and TRBJ2-5 gives the full variable domain: ETGVTQSPTHLIKTRGQQVTLRCSSQSGHNTVSWYQQALGQGPQFIFQYYREEENGRGNFPPRFSGLQFPNYSSELNVNALELDDSALYLCASSLRGRGSQETQYFGPGTRLLVL.